Listed below are T cell receptor beta chains from one sample, sequenced in a study of radiotherapy plus CTLA-4 blockade in lung cancer. TCRdb's copy holds only in-frame clones and misses some; the assay was immunoSEQ multiplex PCR. The table shows around 110,000 clones, with just under 90% occurring only once. Sequences were derived from peripheral blood, sampled from a patient treated with radiotherapy plus ipilimumab. The receptors were gathered from a human donor with non-small cell lung cancer that progressed on radiotherapy plus ipilimumab. The CDR3 runs from the conserved cysteine through the conserved F or W. Fields, in order: clone size, D gene, J gene, V gene, CDR3 DNA, CDR3 protein. A D gene is named only where the DNA matches it firmly. The size of a clone is reported for some rows only, either as once, few or many, or as a class for expanded clones.

>NA|TRBD2|TRBJ2-7|TRBV5-1
TGCGCCAGCAGCTTGGAGCGGGGGGGCCGCGAGCAGTACTTC
CASSLERGGREQYF
>NA|TRBD2|TRBJ2-4|TRBV4-1
TGCGCCAGCAGCCTCCCGACTAGCGGGAAAAACATTCAGTACTTC
CASSLPTSGKNIQYF
>NA|TRBD1|TRBJ2-2|TRBV7-6
TGTGCCAGCAGCCTTACGGGACAGGGTGGCGGGGAGCTGTTTTTT
CASSLTGQGGGELFF
>NA|NA|TRBJ2-5|TRBV5-1
TGCGCCAGCAGCCCTGGAGGCTCAGGGCAAGAGACCCAGTACTTC
CASSPGGSGQETQYF
>NA|NA|TRBJ2-7|TRBV6-1
TGTGCCAGCAGCCCCCCCGCGGCCTACGAGCAGTACTTC
CASSPPAAYEQYF
>NA|NA|TRBJ2-2|TRBV7-2
TGTGCCAGCACCCCTAGGGGGACGGCGAACACCGGGGAGCTGTTTTTT
CASTPRGTANTGELFF
>once|NA|TRBJ2-7|TRBV30
TGTGCCTGGACCCCCTCATGGGGCGACGAGCAGTACTTC
CAWTPSWGDEQYF
>NA|NA|TRBJ2-2|TRBV19
TGTGCCACAATTACAGGTTTGAACACCGGGGAGCTGTTTTTT
CATITGLNTGELFF
>NA|NA|TRBJ1-1|TRBV5-6
TGTGCCAGCGGGTACCCGGGGGGCACTGAAGCTTTCTTT
CASGYPGGTEAFF
>NA|NA|TRBJ1-1|TRBV6-6
TGTGCCAGCAGCAACATCGAGGCCTGGAACACTGAAGCTTTCTTT
CASSNIEAWNTEAFF
>NA|NA|TRBJ2-7|TRBV7-9
TGTGCCAGCAGCTCTGGTGGCGGGCCTTCCTACGAGCAGTACTTC
CASSSGGGPSYEQYF
>once|NA|TRBJ2-1|TRBV27
TGTGCCAGCAGTTTCTCCAGCGGCCGCAACCGCGTAACTGAGCAGTTCTTC
CASSFSSGRNRVTEQFF
>NA|NA|TRBJ1-1|TRBV9
TGTGCCAGCAGCGTAGGGACAGTAACGGACACTGAAGCTTTCTTT
CASSVGTVTDTEAFF
>NA|NA|TRBJ2-1|TRBV11-2
TGTGCCAGCAGCTTAGGCCCGACTCGGGCTATCAACAATGAGCAGTTCTTC
CASSLGPTRAINNEQFF
>NA|NA|TRBJ2-7|TRBV19
TGTGCCAGTAGTATTACCGGACAGCCGATCTACGAGCAGTACTTC
CASSITGQPIYEQYF
>NA|TRBD2|TRBJ2-4|TRBV2
TGTGCCAGCAGTGCCGGGACTAGCACCGAAAACATTCAGTACTTC
CASSAGTSTENIQYF
>NA|NA|TRBJ1-1|TRBV6-5
TGTGCCAGCAGTTCCGGACGGGGTTGGCGGAACACTGAAGCTTTCTTT
CASSSGRGWRNTEAFF
>NA|NA|TRBJ2-7|TRBV19
TGTGCCAGTAGTACCTCCCGTGGGGGAGGCTACGAGCAGTACTTC
CASSTSRGGGYEQYF
>NA|NA|TRBJ2-4|TRBV5-1
TGCGCCAGCAGCCCAGGAGGGCTGGACATTCAGTACTTC
CASSPGGLDIQYF
>NA|TRBD2|TRBJ2-2|TRBV11-3
TGTGCCAGCAGCCAAGCGGGAGGGAACGGGGAGCTGTTTTTT
CASSQAGGNGELFF
>NA|NA|TRBJ2-5|TRBV5-6
TGTGCCAGCAGCGCCTCGAGGGGGGGGCTCAGAGGGACCCAGTACTTC
CASSASRGGLRGTQYF
>NA|NA|TRBJ2-2|TRBV5-1
TGCGCCAGCAGCGTAGCGACCGCGAACACCGGGGAGCTGTTTTTT
CASSVATANTGELFF